The present T cell receptor beta chain was sequenced within a study of cytomegalovirus exposure and HLA in healthy donors. Between the trimmed V and J ends, which lost 6 bases and 1 base, there was a span of 18 bases. The CDR3 loop spans 17 amino acids. The V gene's germline CDR1 is LNHDA and CDR2 SQIVND (reference sequence). Method: immunoSEQ multiplex PCR; TCRdb's copy keeps in-frame clones and lacks some. Found here are about 170,000 clones, about nine tenths of them singletons; the top ten hold 5.7%. The donors were in the roughly 130-subject validation cohort; that cohort was separate from the approximately 670-subject first cohort.

Sequenced sample: PBMCs. This TCR was recovered from a woman in her 30s in good health and CMV-seronegative. The chain recombines TRBV19 with TRBJ2-2; D ambiguous. CDR3 residues: CASSTNLGQLNTGELFF. Here the CDR3 DNA reads TGTGCCAGTAGCACCAACCTCGGGCAGCTGAACACCGGGGAGCTGTTTTTT. Complete variable domain (other parts from reference TRBV19 and TRBJ2-2): DGGITQSPKYLFRKEGQNVTLSCEQNLNHDAMYWYRQDPGQGLRLIYYSQIVNDFQKGDIAEGYSVSREKKESFPLTVTSAQKNPTAFYLCASSTNLGQLNTGELFFGEGSRLTVL.